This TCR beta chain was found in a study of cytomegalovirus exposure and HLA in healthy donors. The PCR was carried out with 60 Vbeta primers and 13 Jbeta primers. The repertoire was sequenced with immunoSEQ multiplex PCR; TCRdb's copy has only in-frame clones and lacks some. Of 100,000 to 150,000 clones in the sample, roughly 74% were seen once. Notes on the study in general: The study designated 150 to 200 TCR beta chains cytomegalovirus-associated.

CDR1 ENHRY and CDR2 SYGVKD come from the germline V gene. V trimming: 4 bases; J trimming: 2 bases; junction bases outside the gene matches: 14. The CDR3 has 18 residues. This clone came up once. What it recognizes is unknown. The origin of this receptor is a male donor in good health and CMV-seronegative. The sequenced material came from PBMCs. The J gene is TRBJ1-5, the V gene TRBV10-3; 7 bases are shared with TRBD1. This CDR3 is CAISAARDSWGGNQPQHF. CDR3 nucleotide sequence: TGTGCCATCAGTGCAGCCAGGGACAGTTGGGGCGGCAATCAGCCCCAGCATTTT.